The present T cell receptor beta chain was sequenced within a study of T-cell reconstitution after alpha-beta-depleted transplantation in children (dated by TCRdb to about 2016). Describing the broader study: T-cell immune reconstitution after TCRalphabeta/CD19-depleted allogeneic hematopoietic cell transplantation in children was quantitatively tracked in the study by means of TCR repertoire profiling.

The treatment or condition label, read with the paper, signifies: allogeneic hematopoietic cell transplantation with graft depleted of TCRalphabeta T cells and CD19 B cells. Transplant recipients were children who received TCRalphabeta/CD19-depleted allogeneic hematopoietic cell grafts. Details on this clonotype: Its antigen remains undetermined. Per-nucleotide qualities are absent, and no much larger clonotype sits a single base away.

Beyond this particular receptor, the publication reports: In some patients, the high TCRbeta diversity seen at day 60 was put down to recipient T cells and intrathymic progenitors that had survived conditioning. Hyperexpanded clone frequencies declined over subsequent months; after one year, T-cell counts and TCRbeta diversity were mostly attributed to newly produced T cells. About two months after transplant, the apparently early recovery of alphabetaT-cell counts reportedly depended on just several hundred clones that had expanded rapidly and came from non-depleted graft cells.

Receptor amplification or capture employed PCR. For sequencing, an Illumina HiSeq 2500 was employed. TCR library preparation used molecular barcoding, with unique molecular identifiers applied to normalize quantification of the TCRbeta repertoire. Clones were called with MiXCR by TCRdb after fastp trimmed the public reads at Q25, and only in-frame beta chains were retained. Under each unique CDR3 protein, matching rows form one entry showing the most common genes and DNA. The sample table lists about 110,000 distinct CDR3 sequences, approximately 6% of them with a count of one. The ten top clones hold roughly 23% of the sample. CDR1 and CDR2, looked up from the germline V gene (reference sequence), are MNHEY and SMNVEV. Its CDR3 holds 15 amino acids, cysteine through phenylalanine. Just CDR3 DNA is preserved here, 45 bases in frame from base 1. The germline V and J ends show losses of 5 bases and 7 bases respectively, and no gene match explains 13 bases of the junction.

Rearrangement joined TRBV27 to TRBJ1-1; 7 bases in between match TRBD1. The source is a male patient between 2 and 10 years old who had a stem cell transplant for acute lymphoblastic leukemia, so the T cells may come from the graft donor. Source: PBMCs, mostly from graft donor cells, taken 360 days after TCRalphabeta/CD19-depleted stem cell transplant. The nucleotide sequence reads TGTGCCAGCAGTCTCACAGGGGCCATAGATAATGAAGCTTTCTTT. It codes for CASSLTGAIDNEAFF.